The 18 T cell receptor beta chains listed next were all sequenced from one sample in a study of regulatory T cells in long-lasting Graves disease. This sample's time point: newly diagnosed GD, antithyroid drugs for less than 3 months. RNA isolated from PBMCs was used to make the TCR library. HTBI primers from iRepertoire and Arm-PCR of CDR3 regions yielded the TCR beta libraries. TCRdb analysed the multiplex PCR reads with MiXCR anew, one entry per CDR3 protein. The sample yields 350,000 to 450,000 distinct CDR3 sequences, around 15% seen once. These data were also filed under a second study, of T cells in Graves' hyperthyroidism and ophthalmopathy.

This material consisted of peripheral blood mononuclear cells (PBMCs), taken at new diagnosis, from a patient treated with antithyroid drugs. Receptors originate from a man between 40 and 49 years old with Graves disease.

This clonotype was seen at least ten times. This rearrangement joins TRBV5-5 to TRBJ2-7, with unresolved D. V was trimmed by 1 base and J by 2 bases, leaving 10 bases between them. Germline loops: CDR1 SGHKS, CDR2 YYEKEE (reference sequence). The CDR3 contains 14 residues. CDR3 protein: CASSLMYQPYEQYF. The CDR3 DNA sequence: TGTGCCAGCAGCTTGATGTATCAGCCCTACGAGCAGTACTTC.

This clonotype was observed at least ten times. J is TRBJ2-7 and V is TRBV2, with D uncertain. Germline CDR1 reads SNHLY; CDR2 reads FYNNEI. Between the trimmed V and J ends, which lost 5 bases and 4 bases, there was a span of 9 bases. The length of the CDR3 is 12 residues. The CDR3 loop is CASSYSTYEQYF. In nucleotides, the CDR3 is TGTGCCAGCAGTTATTCTACATACGAGCAGTACTTC.

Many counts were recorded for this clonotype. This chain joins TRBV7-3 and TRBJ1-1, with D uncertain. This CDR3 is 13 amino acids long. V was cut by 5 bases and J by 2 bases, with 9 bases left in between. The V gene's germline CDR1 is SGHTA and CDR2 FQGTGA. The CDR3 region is CASSPGGNTEAFF. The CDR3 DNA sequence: TGTGCCAGCAGCCCCGGCGGAAACACTGAAGCTTTCTTT. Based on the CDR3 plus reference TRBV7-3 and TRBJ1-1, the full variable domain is GAGVSQTPSNKVTEKGKYVELRCDPISGHTALYWYRQSLGQGPEFLIYFQGTGAADDSGLPNDRFFAVRPEGSVSTLKIQRTERGDSAVYLCASSPGGNTEAFFGQGTRLTVV.

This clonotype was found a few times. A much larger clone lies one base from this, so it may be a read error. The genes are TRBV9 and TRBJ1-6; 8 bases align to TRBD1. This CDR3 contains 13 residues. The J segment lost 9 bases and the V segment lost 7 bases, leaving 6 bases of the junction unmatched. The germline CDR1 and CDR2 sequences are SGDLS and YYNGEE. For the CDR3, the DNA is TGTGCCAGCGGCAGGGGGCTGAGTTCACCCCTCCACTTT. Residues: CASGRGLSSPLHF. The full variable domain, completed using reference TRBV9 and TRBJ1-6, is DSGVTQTPKHLITATGQRVTLRCSPRSGDLSVYWYQQSLDQGLQFLIQYYNGEERAKGNILERFSAQQFPDLHSELNLSSLELGDSALYFCASGRGLSSPLHFGNGTRLTVT.

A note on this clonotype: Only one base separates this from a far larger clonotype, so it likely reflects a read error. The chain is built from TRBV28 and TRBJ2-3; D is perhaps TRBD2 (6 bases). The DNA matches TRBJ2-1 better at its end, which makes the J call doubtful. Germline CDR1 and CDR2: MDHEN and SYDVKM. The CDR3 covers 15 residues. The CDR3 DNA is TGTGCCAGCAGTTTAGTGTTCGGGAGAGGATACGAGCAGTTCTTC. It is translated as CASSLVFGRGYEQFF.

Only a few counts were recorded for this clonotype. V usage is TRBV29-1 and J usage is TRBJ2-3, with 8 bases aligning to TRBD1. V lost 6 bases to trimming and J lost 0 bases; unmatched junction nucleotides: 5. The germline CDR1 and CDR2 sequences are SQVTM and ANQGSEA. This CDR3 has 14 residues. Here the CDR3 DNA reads TGCAGCGTCCGGACAGGGACTAGCACAGATACGCAGTATTTT. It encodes CSVRTGTSTDTQYF.

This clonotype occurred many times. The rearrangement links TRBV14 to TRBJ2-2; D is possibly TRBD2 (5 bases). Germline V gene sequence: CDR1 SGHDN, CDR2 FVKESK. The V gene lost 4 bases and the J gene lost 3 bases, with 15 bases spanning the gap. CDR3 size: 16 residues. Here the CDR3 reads CASSLRTEVYTGELFF. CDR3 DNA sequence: TGTGCCAGCAGCCTACGGACGGAGGTCTACACCGGGGAGCTGTTTTTT. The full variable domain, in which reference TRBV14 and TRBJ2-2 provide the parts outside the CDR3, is EAGVTQFPSHSVIEKGQTVTLRCDPISGHDNLYWYRRVMGKEIKFLLHFVKESKQDESGMPNNRFLAERTGGTYSTLKVQPAELEDSGVYFCASSLRTEVYTGELFFGEGSRLTVL.

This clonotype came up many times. The CDR3 DNA follows: TGTGCCAGCAGTGGAGAGGGGGCTGTTCAGCCCCAGCATTTT. Protein sequence: CASSGEGAVQPQHF. This sequence joins TRBV2 and TRBJ1-5, with 7 bases aligning to TRBD1. V dropped 4 bases and J dropped 6; count of bases not matched to a gene: 6. The V gene's germline CDR1 is SNHLY and CDR2 FYNNEI. This CDR3 has 14 residues.

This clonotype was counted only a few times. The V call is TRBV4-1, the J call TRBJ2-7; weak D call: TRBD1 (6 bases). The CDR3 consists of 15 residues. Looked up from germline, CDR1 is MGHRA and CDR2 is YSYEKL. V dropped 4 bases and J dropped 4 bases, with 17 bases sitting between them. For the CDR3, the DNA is TGCGCCAGCAGCCCACTCCGGGACAAGAGATACGAGCAGTACTTC. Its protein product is CASSPLRDKRYEQYF.

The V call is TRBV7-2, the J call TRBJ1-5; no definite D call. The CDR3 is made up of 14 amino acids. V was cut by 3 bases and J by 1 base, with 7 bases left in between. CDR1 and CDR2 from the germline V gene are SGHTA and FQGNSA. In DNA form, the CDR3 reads TGTGCCAGCAGCTTCGATGTGAGCAATCAGCCCCAGCATTTT. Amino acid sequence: CASSFDVSNQPQHF.

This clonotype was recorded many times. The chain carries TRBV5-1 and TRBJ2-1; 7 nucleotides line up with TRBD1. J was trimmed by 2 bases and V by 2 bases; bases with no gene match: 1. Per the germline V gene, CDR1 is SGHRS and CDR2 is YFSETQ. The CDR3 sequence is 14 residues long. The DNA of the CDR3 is TGCGCCAGCAGCTTCACAGGGGCCTACAATGAGCAGTTCTTC. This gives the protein CASSFTGAYNEQFF.

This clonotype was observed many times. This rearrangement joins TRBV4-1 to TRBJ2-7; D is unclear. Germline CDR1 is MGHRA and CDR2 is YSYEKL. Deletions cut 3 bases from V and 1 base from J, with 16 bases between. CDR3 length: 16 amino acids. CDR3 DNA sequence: TGCGCCAGCAGCCAGGGATGGGCAGGAAGATCCTACGAGCAGTACTTC. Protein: CASSQGWAGRSYEQYF.

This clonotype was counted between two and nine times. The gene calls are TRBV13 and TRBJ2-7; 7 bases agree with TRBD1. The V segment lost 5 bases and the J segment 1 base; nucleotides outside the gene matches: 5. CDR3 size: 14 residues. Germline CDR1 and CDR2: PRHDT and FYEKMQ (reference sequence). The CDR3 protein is CASSPTGKSYEQYF. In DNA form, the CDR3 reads TGTGCCAGCAGCCCGACAGGGAAGTCCTACGAGCAGTACTTC.

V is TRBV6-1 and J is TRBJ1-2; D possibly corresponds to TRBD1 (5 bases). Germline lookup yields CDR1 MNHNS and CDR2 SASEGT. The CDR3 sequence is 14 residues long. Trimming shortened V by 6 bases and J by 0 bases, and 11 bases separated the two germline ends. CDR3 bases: TGTGCCAGCAGCGCACTGACAGCTAACTATGGCTACACCTTC. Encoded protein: CASSALTANYGYTF.

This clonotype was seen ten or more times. The CDR3 loop is CASRPTGGQGPTKQYF. CDR3 in DNA: TGTGCCAGCAGACCCACAGGGGGACAGGGGCCTACGAAGCAGTACTTC. V and J are TRBV28 and TRBJ2-7, with 10 bases aligning to TRBD1. This CDR3 has 16 residues. V trimming: 6 bases; J trimming: 8 bases; junction bases outside the gene matches: 16. Per germline, CDR1 MDHEN and CDR2 SYDVKM.

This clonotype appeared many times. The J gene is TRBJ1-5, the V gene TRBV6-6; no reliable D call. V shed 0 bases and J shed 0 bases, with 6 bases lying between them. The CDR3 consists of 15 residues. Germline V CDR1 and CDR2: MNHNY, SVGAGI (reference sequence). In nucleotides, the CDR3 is TGTGCCAGCAGTTACTCGACCGTTAGCAATCAGCCCCAGCATTTT. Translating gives CASSYSTVSNQPQHF.

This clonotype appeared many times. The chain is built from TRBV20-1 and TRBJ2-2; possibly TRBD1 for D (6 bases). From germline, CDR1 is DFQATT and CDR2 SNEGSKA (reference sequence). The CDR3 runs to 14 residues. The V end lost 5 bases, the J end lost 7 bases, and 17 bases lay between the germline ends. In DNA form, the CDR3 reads TGCAGTGCTTCCCCCACAGGGAACGGCGGGGAGCTGTTTTTT. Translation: CSASPTGNGGELFF.

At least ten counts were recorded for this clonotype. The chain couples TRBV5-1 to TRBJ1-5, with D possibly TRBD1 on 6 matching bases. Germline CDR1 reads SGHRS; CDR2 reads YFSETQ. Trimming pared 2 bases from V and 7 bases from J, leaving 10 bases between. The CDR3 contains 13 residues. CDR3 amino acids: CASSLTGIQPQHF. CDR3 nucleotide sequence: TGCGCCAGCAGCTTAACAGGGATCCAGCCCCAGCATTTT.